The rows below give T cell receptor beta chains drawn from one sample of a study of blood T cell repertoires in COVID-19. Using immunoSEQ multiplex PCR, the repertoire was profiled, and TCRdb retains in-frame clones only, with some absent. The data show around 100,000 clones, with roughly 88% seen just once and around 3.5% held by the top ten. Material for sequencing was peripheral blood. These receptors were collected from a human donor in a cohort sampled during active COVID-19. Both conserved end residues are part of each CDR3. A D gene is named only where the DNA matches it firmly. For some rows the clone size is stated as once, few or many, or as a class when expanded; others skip it.

d_call	j_call	v_call	clone_size	cdr3_aa	cdr3_nt
TRBD1	TRBJ2-3	TRBV6-6	large	CASSSPDRDRPDTQYF	TGTGCCAGCAGTTCCCCGGACAGGGATAGACCAGATACGCAGTATTTT
TRBD2	TRBJ2-3	TRBV29-1	once	CSAEGTSGNHGTDTQYF	TGCAGCGCCGAGGGGACTAGCGGGAACCACGGGACAGATACGCAGTATTTT
TRBD1	TRBJ1-1	TRBV6-4	.	CASRRDRGHSEAFF	TGTGCCAGCAGGCGGGACAGGGGGCATTCTGAAGCTTTCTTT
TRBD1	TRBJ1-4	TRBV4-1	.	CASSYKRRTGATNEKLFF	TGCGCCAGCAGCTACAAGAGAAGGACAGGAGCAACTAATGAAAAACTGTTTTTT
TRBD1	TRBJ1-5	TRBV19	.	CASSTTGGGQPQHF	TGTGCCAGTAGTACCACAGGGGGTGGTCAGCCCCAGCATTTT
TRBD1	TRBJ1-6	TRBV27	.	CASSFGGQGSSPLHF	TGTGCCAGCAGTTTTGGGGGACAGGGCAGTTCACCCCTCCACTTT
TRBD1	TRBJ1-1	TRBV11-2	.	CASSLGPPGQGAEAFF	TGTGCCAGCAGCTTAGGCCCACCGGGACAGGGTGCTGAAGCTTTCTTT
TRBD1	TRBJ2-5	TRBV7-9	.	CASSLAGGEETQYF	TGTGCCAGCAGCTTAGCAGGGGGCGAAGAGACCCAGTACTTC
.	TRBJ1-6	TRBV2	.	CASRPSGVYNSPLHF	TGTGCCAGCAGGCCGTCGGGGGTTTATAATTCACCCCTCCACTTT
TRBD1	TRBJ2-5	TRBV11-2	.	CASSLSVLGQGAGTQYF	TGTGCCAGCAGCTTAAGCGTCCTGGGACAGGGGGCCGGGACCCAGTACTTC
.	TRBJ2-7	TRBV7-9	.	CASSIPQGSHEQYF	TGTGCCAGCAGCATTCCTCAGGGGAGCCACGAGCAGTACTTC
.	TRBJ1-1	TRBV28	.	CASRPPRLTEAFF	TGTGCCAGCAGGCCTCCCAGACTCACTGAAGCTTTCTTT
.	TRBJ2-5	TRBV24-1	.	CATSDFGGPKTQYF	TGTGCCACCAGTGATTTCGGCGGGCCAAAGACCCAGTACTTC
TRBD2	TRBJ2-7	TRBV5-1	.	CASSSGTSGSGAYEQYF	TGCGCCAGCAGCTCGGGGACTAGCGGGAGTGGGGCCTACGAGCAGTACTTC
.	TRBJ1-3	TRBV10-2	.	CASSGGGLTGNTIYF	TGCGCCAGCAGTGGCGGGGGGTTGACTGGAAACACCATATATTTT
TRBD2	TRBJ2-3	TRBV5-4	.	CASSGTSGRTDTQYF	TGTGCCAGCAGCGGGACTAGCGGGAGGACAGATACGCAGTATTTT
TRBD2	TRBJ2-1	TRBV6-5	once	CASSPSGRAYNEQFF	TGTGCCAGCAGTCCTAGCGGGAGGGCCTACAATGAGCAGTTCTTC
TRBD1	TRBJ1-5	TRBV30	few	CAWRAMGQGSHQPQHF	TGTGCCTGGAGGGCAATGGGACAGGGTTCCCATCAGCCCCAGCATTTT
TRBD1	TRBJ2-4	TRBV13	.	CASSTRQGNIQYF	TGTGCCAGCAGCACCCGACAGGGAAACATTCAGTACTTC
.	TRBJ1-2	TRBV6-5	.	CASSPRAGLPIGYTF	TGTGCCAGCAGTCCCCGCGCAGGACTGCCTATCGGCTACACCTTC